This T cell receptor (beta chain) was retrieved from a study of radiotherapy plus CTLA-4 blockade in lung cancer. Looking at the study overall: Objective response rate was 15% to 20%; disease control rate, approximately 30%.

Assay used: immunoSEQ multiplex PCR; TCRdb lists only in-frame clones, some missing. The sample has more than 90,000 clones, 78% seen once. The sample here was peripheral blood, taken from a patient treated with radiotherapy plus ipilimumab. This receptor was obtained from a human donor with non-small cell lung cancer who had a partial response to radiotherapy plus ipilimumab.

Here the CDR3 DNA reads TGTGCCAGCAGTCGTACCGGACAGGGTAGGGAGACCCAGTACTTC. This codes for CASSRTGQGRETQYF. The J gene is TRBJ2-5, the V gene TRBV6-5, with TRBD1 matching 8 bases. The J segment lost 5 bases and the V segment lost 5 bases, leaving 10 bases of the junction unmatched. Germline CDR1 is MNHEY and CDR2 is SVGAGI. There are 15 residues in the CDR3.